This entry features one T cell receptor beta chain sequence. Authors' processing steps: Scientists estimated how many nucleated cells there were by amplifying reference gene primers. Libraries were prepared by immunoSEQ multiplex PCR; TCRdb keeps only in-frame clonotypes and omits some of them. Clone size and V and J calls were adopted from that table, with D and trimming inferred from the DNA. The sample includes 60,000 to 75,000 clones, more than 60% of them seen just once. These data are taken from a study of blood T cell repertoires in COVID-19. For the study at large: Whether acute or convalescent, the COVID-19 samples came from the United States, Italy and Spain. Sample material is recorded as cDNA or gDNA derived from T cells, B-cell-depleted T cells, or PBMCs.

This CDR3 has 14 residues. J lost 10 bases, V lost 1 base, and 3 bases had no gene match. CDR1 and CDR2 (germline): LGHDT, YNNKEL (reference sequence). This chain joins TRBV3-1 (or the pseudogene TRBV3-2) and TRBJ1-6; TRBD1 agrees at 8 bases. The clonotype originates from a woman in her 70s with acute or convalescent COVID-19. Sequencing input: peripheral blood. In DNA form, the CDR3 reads TGTGCCAGCAGCCAAGGGACAGGGAGGTCACCCCTCCACTTT. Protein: CASSQGTGRSPLHF.